This T cell receptor beta chain was retrieved from a study of CD8 T cells in Susac syndrome. An input of 0.5 to 1 ug of RNA was subjected to reverse transcription using random hexamers. Each CDR3 protein gets one entry after TCRdb re-called the immunoSEQ multiplex PCR reads with MiXCR. In the table there are some 130,000 distinct CDR3 sequences, approximately 94% of which are singletons. Negative isolation was applied to CD8+ and CD4+ T cells, and FACS enrichment was applied to TEMRA cells. The TCR comes from a human donor with multiple sclerosis. Sequenced: CD4+ T cells from PBMCs.

The CDR3 DNA sequence: TGTGCCAGCAGTGACTCCGGTTACAATGAGCAGTTCTTC. This gives the protein CASSDSGYNEQFF. J is TRBJ2-1 and V is TRBV6-4, with D uncertain. Per germline, CDR1 MRHNA and CDR2 SNTAGT. This CDR3 has 13 amino acids. V was clipped by 0 bases and J by 4 bases, with 4 bases between them.